The 32 T cell receptor beta chains given below trace back to one sample, sequenced in a study of blood T cell repertoires in COVID-19. Produced via immunoSEQ multiplex PCR; TCRdb's table is partial and in-frame only. Of 40,000 to 55,000 clones listed, around 84% are singletons. Sample: peripheral blood. These receptors were collected from a man in his fifties with acute or convalescent COVID-19.

The V and J genes are TRBV7-7 and TRBJ2-7; 8 bases line up with TRBD1. J lost 3 bases, V lost 3 bases, and 4 bases had no gene match. The CDR3 is made up of 14 amino acids. Germline V gene data show CDR1 as SSHAT and CDR2 as FNYEAQ (reference sequence). The CDR3 sequence is CASSLGQDLYEQYF. The CDR3 DNA is TGTGCCAGCAGCTTGGGACAGGACCTCTACGAGCAGTACTTC.

The chain joins TRBV10-3 to TRBJ1-1; unclear D gene. The CDR3 consists of 16 residues. Germline CDR1 ENHRY, CDR2 SYGVKD. Between the trimmed V and J ends, which lost 2 bases and 1 base, there was a span of 14 bases. The chain's CDR3 is CAISEAQSGWNTEAFF. The CDR3 nucleotides read TGTGCCATCAGTGAGGCCCAAAGCGGGTGGAACACTGAAGCTTTCTTT.

The chain joins TRBV9 to TRBJ1-1, with 10 bases fitting TRBD1. The CDR3 runs to 16 residues. J was trimmed by 0 bases and V by 4 bases; bases with no gene match: 6. Germline-derived CDR1 and CDR2 are SGDLS and YYNGEE. The CDR3 DNA reads TGTGCCAGCAGCCCGGGACAGGGGAATATGAACACTGAAGCTTTCTTT. This translates into CASSPGQGNMNTEAFF.

CDR3: CASSPEAGAWRTTGELFF. CDR3 coding DNA: TGTGCCAGCAGCCCCGAGGCGGGGGCTTGGAGGACCACCGGGGAGCTGTTTTTT. J is TRBJ2-2 and V is TRBV7-3, with D possibly matching TRBD2 (7 bases). The CDR3 consists of 18 residues. Germline CDR1 is SGHTA and CDR2 is FQGTGA. The V and J ends lost 5 bases and 4 bases respectively, with 23 bases between them.

The chain uses TRBV9 and TRBJ1-2, with D uncertain. V dropped 0 bases and J dropped 7 bases, with 10 bases sitting between them. The CDR3 totals 13 residues. Per germline, CDR1 SGDLS and CDR2 YYNGEE. In DNA form, the CDR3 reads TGTGCCAGCAGCGTAGGCGGCTCGGGTGGCTACACCTTC. Its translation: CASSVGGSGGYTF.

The chain is built from TRBV29-1 and TRBJ2-4, with TRBD1 identical over 11 bases. With V trimmed by 2 bases and J by 7 bases, 1 base remained unmatched. CDR3 length: 13 amino acids. CDR1 and CDR2 from the germline V gene are SQVTM and ANQGSEA. The CDR3 sequence is CSVERTGGNIQYF. DNA for the CDR3: TGCAGCGTTGAAAGGACAGGGGGCAACATTCAGTACTTC.

V usage is TRBV7-8 and J usage is TRBJ1-6; 8 bases agree with TRBD1. CDR1 and CDR2 from the germline V gene are SGHVS and FQNEAQ. After removal of 5 bases from V and 10 bases from J, the junction contained 7 bases not matched to a gene. The CDR3 length is 14 residues. This CDR3 is CASSLGQGGSPLHF. The CDR3, as DNA: TGTGCCAGCAGCCTCGGACAGGGAGGGTCACCCCTCCACTTT.

The gene calls are TRBV25-1 and TRBJ1-5; unclear D gene. Trimming pared 1 base from V and 5 bases from J, leaving 6 bases between. The CDR3 runs 13 residues. CDR1 and CDR2 from the germline V gene are MGHDK and SYGVNS. This chain's CDR3 is CASSESYYQPQHF. CDR3 nucleotide sequence: TGTGCCAGCAGTGAATCGTATTATCAGCCCCAGCATTTT. Together with reference TRBV25-1 and TRBJ1-5, the CDR3 gives the full variable domain: EADIYQTPRYLVIGTGKKITLECSQTMGHDKMYWYQQDPGMELHLIHYSYGVNSTEKGDLSSESTVSRIRTEHFPLTLESARPSHTSQYLCASSESYYQPQHFGDGTRLSIL.

The V gene is TRBV13, the J gene TRBJ2-7, with 10 bases matching TRBD1. Unmatched junction bases numbered 2, after V lost 4 bases and J lost 5 bases. This CDR3 spans 13 amino acids. Germline V gene data show CDR1 as PRHDT and CDR2 as FYEKMQ (reference sequence). CDR3 sequence: CASSSGTGDEQYF. Written as DNA, the CDR3 is TGTGCCAGCAGCTCAGGGACAGGGGACGAGCAGTACTTC.

V and J are TRBV5-1 and TRBJ2-7; D call uncertain. The CDR3 length is 13 residues. Trimming shortened V by 5 bases and J by 0 bases, and 9 bases separated the two germline ends. Germline V gives CDR1 SGHRS, CDR2 YFSETQ. The CDR3, as DNA: TGCGCCAGCAGTCCCAGTACCTCCTACGAGCAGTACTTC. Its protein product is CASSPSTSYEQYF.

This chain connects TRBV6-1 to TRBJ1-2; D uncertain. The CDR3 runs to 13 residues. The germline V and J ends were trimmed by 0 bases and 4 bases, with 6 bases remaining between them. Germline assignment: CDR1 MNHNS and CDR2 SASEGT. The CDR3 loop is CASSEAGRYGYTF. CDR3 sequence (DNA): TGTGCCAGCAGTGAAGCTGGGCGCTATGGCTACACCTTC.

The chain is built from TRBV6-1 and TRBJ2-7; D not resolved. From germline, CDR1 is MNHNS and CDR2 SASEGT. V was shortened by 3 bases and J by 0 bases, with 9 bases between the two germline ends. The CDR3 has 14 amino acids. The DNA of the CDR3 is TGTGCCAGCAGTGACACCGGGTCCTCCTACGAGCAGTACTTC. It encodes CASSDTGSSYEQYF.

The chain couples TRBV28 to TRBJ2-7; D gene ambiguous. The CDR3 is 14 residues long. CDR1 MDHEN and CDR2 SYDVKM come from the germline V gene. Trimming shortened V by 4 bases and J by 2 bases, and 12 bases separated the two germline ends. The CDR3 reads CASSYSSGTYEQYF. CDR3 in DNA: TGTGCCAGCAGTTATTCATCAGGTACCTACGAGCAGTACTTC.

This rearrangement joins TRBV7-8 to TRBJ2-7; a weak D match, TRBD1 (5 bases). The CDR3 consists of 15 residues. CDR1 SGHVS and CDR2 FQNEAQ come from the germline V gene. V dropped 5 bases and J dropped 1 base, with 15 bases sitting between them. The DNA of the CDR3 is TGTGCCAGCAGCGCGAGACAGAGTACGTCCTACGAGCAGTACTTC. It yields the protein CASSARQSTSYEQYF.

The rearrangement links TRBV29-1 to TRBJ2-3, with TRBD2 matching over 11 bases. The CDR3 is 15 residues long. Trimming cost V 3 bases and J 8 bases; bases outside gene matches: 10. CDR1 and CDR2 from the germline V gene are SQVTM and ANQGSEA. CDR3 sequence reads: CSVESPSGGPPTQYF. The DNA of the CDR3 is TGCAGCGTTGAGTCCCCTAGCGGGGGGCCCCCTACGCAGTATTTT.

This rearrangement joins TRBV10-2 to TRBJ1-5; maybe TRBD1 (5 bases). CDR1 is WSHSY and CDR2 is SAAADI in the germline V gene. The V and J ends lost 2 bases and 3 bases respectively, with 14 bases between them. The CDR3 is made up of 16 amino acids. The CDR3 DNA follows: TGCGCCAGCAGTGAGGCTACGGGACTCTTCAATCAGCCCCAGCATTTT. Amino acid sequence: CASSEATGLFNQPQHF.

This clone was observed a handful of times. In the same sample, other DNA sequences code for this CDR3. The genes are TRBV5-1 and TRBJ2-7, with D possibly TRBD1 on 6 matching bases. The CDR3 is 12 amino acids. CDR1 and CDR2 (germline): SGHRS, YFSETQ. Trimming left V 4 bases short and J 5 bases short, with 10 bases between. The CDR3 is CASSLQGNEQYF. Here the CDR3 DNA reads TGCGCCAGCAGCCTACAGGGAAACGAGCAGTACTTC.

This clone was observed a handful of times. J is TRBJ1-4 and V is TRBV19; no firm D call. Trimming shortened V by 8 bases and J by 5 bases, and 15 bases separated the two germline ends. The CDR3 runs 14 residues. Germline assignment: CDR1 LNHDA and CDR2 SQIVND (reference sequence). The CDR3 sequence is CASGLGRGNEKLFF. CDR3 nucleotides: TGTGCCAGTGGGCTGGGGAGAGGGAATGAAAAACTGTTTTTT.

Only one count was recorded for this clone. The CDR3 loop reads CASSPWGEYNEQFF. CDR3 bases: TGTGCCAGCAGTCCTTGGGGGGAATACAATGAGCAGTTCTTC. This chain uses TRBV27 with TRBJ2-1, with D maybe TRBD2 (6 bases). Germline V CDR1 and CDR2: MNHEY, SMNVEV (reference sequence). This CDR3 is built from 14 residues. V dropped 5 bases and J dropped 4 bases, with 12 bases sitting between them.

The rearrangement uses TRBV12-3 or TRBV12-4 and TRBJ1-1; a possible D gene is TRBD1 (5 bases). The CDR3 covers 13 residues. Between the trimmed V and J ends, which lost 7 bases and 3 bases, there was a span of 12 bases. CDR3 sequence (DNA): TGTGCCAGCAACTGGGGGGGGGACACTGAAGCTTTCTTT. It yields the protein CASNWGGDTEAFF.

The chain combines TRBV2 with TRBJ1-1; D might be TRBD1 (6 bases). Deletions cut 5 bases from V and 5 bases from J, with 12 bases between. Germline V gives CDR1 SNHLY, CDR2 FYNNEI. This CDR3 spans 13 amino acids. The CDR3 sequence is CASSPGVGTEAFF. CDR3 bases: TGTGCCAGCAGTCCAGGGGTAGGAACTGAAGCTTTCTTT.

The DNA of the CDR3 is TGTGCCAGCATCCGCCGCACGAGCTCTAACTATGGCTACACCTTC. Its protein product is CASIRRTSSNYGYTF. The chain joins TRBV6-5 to TRBJ1-2, with D unclear. Germline V lookup: CDR1 MNHEY, CDR2 SVGAGI. The CDR3 length is 15 residues. V shed 7 bases and J shed 0 bases, with 15 bases lying between them.

The chain couples TRBV5-6 to TRBJ2-3; no reliable D call. CDR1 is SGHDT, CDR2 YYEEEE, per germline. Trimming took off 4 bases at V and 5 bases at J, with 11 bases between the two ends. CDR3 length equals 13 residues. The CDR3 sequence is CASSLEGRDTQYF. CDR3 sequence (DNA): TGTGCCAGCAGCCTAGAAGGAAGAGATACGCAGTATTTT. The complete variable domain, with remaining parts taken from reference TRBV5-6 and TRBJ2-3, reads DAGVTQSPTHLIKTRGQQVTLRCSPKSGHDTVSWYQQALGQGPQFIFQYYEEEERQRGNFPDRFSGHQFPNYSSELNVNALLLGDSALYLCASSLEGRDTQYFGPGTRLTVL.

The chain recombines TRBV5-5 with TRBJ2-7, with a tentative D call TRBD2 (5 bases). Germline V gene data show CDR1 as SGHKS and CDR2 as YYEKEE (reference sequence). This CDR3 has 15 residues. Trimming removed 1 base at V and 0 bases at J, with 11 bases between. CDR3 coding DNA: TGTGCCAGCAGCTTGTGGAGCGGCAGCTCCTACGAGCAGTACTTC. It specifies CASSLWSGSSYEQYF. The complete variable domain, with remaining parts taken from reference TRBV5-5 and TRBJ2-7, reads DAGVTQSPTHLIKTRGQQVTLRCSPISGHKSVSWYQQVLGQGPQFIFQYYEKEERGRGNFPDRFSARQFPNYSSELNVNALLLGDSALYLCASSLWSGSSYEQYFGPGTRLTVT.

The CDR3 DNA reads TGTGCCAGCAGTTTATTGACAGGTACTAAAGGGAACACTGAAGCTTTCTTT. Residues: CASSLLTGTKGNTEAFF. The chain joins TRBV28 to TRBJ1-1; a weak D match, TRBD1 (6 bases). The germline gives CDR1 MDHEN, CDR2 SYDVKM. V dropped 1 base and J dropped 1 base, with 16 bases sitting between them. CDR3 length equals 17 residues. The whole variable domain, filled in from reference TRBV28 and TRBJ1-1, reads DVKVTQSSRYLVKRTGEKVFLECVQDMDHENMFWYRQDPGLGLRLIYFSYDVKMKEKGDIPEGYSVSREKKERFSLILESASTNQTSMYLCASSLLTGTKGNTEAFFGQGTRLTVV.

In its sample, this clone was seen a few times. This chain joins TRBV2 and TRBJ2-1; 7 bases fit TRBD2. Germline values: CDR1 SNHLY, CDR2 FYNNEI. The junction had 9 bases not matched to a gene; V was cut back by 7 bases and J by 6 bases. There are 14 residues in the CDR3. CDR3 DNA: TGTGCCAGCAACGGACTAGGCGGGGGCAATGAGCAGTTCTTC. The encoded protein is CASNGLGGGNEQFF.

The rearrangement joins TRBV11-2 to TRBJ1-2, with D hard to call. The CDR3 totals 12 residues. The V end lost 0 bases, the J end lost 4 bases, and 3 bases lay between the germline ends. The germline gives CDR1 SGHAT, CDR2 FQNNGV. The CDR3, as DNA: TGTGCCAGCAGCTTAGAGGCCTATGGCTACACCTTC. Residues: CASSLEAYGYTF.

The J gene is TRBJ2-5, the V gene TRBV20-1, with D unclear. This CDR3 has 11 residues. The germline V gene encodes CDR1 DFQATT and CDR2 SNEGSKA (reference sequence). Trimming took off 3 bases at V and 5 bases at J, with 7 bases between the two ends. CDR3 DNA sequence: TGCAGTGCTAGTCAACGGGAGACCCAGTACTTC. Translated, it gives CSASQRETQYF.

The gene calls are TRBV27 and TRBJ2-7, with D perhaps matching TRBD2 (6 bases). There are 14 residues in the CDR3. Germline CDR1 reads MNHEY; CDR2 reads SMNVEV (reference sequence). V was shortened by 6 bases and J by 0 bases, with 12 bases between the two germline ends. This chain's CDR3 is CASSQTRNSYEQYF. The CDR3 DNA follows: TGTGCCAGCAGCCAGACTAGAAACTCCTACGAGCAGTACTTC.

The chain employs TRBV30 and TRBJ1-2; D is perhaps TRBD1 (6 bases). CDR3 size: 12 residues. The germline gives CDR1 GTSNPN, CDR2 SVGIG (reference sequence). V was trimmed by 1 base and J by 6 bases, leaving 9 bases between them. The CDR3 region has the DNA TGTGCCTGGAGTGAACAGGGTAATGGCTACACCTTC. Translated: CAWSEQGNGYTF.

The J gene is TRBJ2-1, the V gene TRBV7-8; TRBD2 agrees at 13 bases. With V trimmed by 10 bases and J by 7 bases, 10 bases remained unmatched. The CDR3 loop spans 15 amino acids. CDR1 SGHVS and CDR2 FQNEAQ come from the germline V gene. The CDR3 DNA follows: TGTGCCACCTCACCCACTAGCGGGAGGGGGAATGAGCAGTTCTTC. This gives the protein CATSPTSGRGNEQFF.

As for this clone: This specimen includes other DNA sequences encoding the same CDR3. The chain couples TRBV7-9 to TRBJ2-2; TRBD2 agrees at 12 bases. This CDR3 has 16 residues. Trimming at V came to 5 bases and at J to 1 base, leaving 2 bases not matched to a gene. The germline CDR1 and CDR2 sequences are SEHNR and FQNEAQ (reference sequence). DNA of the CDR3: TGTGCCAGCAGCCTGGGACTAGCGGGGAACACCGGGGAGCTGTTTTTT. The encoded protein is CASSLGLAGNTGELFF.